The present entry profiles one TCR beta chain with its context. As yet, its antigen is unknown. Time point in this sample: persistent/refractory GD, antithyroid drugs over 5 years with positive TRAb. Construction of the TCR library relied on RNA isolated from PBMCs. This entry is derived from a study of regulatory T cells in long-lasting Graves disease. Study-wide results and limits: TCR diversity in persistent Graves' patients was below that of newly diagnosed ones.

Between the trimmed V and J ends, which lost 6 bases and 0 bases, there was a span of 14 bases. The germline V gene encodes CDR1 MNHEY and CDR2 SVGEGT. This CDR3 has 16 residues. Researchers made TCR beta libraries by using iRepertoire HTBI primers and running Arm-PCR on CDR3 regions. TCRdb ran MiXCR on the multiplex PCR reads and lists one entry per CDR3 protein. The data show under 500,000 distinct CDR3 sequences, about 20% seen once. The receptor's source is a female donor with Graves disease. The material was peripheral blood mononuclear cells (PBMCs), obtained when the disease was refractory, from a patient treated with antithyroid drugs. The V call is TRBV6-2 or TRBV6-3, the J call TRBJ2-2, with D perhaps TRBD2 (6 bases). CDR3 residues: CASSPQGGTNTGELFF. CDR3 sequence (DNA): TGTGCCAGCAGCCCCCAGGGAGGAACGAACACCGGGGAGCTGTTTTTT.